These 29 T cell receptor beta chains were sequenced from one sample in a study of glioma-infiltrating T cells. Amplification of TCR alpha and beta CDR3 regions from RNA used iRepertoire nested multiplex PCR. TCRdb redid the calling of the multiplex PCR reads with MiXCR, one entry per CDR3 protein. This sample has approximately 120,000 distinct CDR3 sequences, with less than 30% found just once. Sequencing input: glioma tissue, nonneoplastic brain tissue, or PBMCs (not recorded which). Receptors were obtained from a human donor with low-grade glioma or glioblastoma, undergoing nonglioma brain surgery, or in good health (not recorded which).

This clonotype showed up many times. V is TRBV29-1 and J is TRBJ2-1, with 10 positions matching TRBD1. Germline-derived CDR1 and CDR2 are SQVTM and ANQGSEA. Trimming removed 4 bases from V and 7 bases from J; junction bases left unmatched: 7. The CDR3 sequence is 14 residues long. For the CDR3, the DNA is TGCAGCGTTGTGTCGTGGACAGGGGGGAATGAGCAGTTCTTC. Translated, it gives CSVVSWTGGNEQFF.

The CDR3 sequence: CASRSTSGSADTQYF. CDR3 bases: TGTGCCAGCAGATCGACTAGCGGGTCAGCAGATACGCAGTATTTT. The V and J genes are TRBV12-3 or TRBV12-4 and TRBJ2-3; TRBD2 matches 10 bases. There are 15 residues in the CDR3. With V trimmed by 6 bases and J by 4 bases, 7 bases remained unmatched.

This clonotype was recorded many times. J is TRBJ1-5 and V is TRBV6-1, with D perhaps TRBD1 (6 bases). There are 14 residues in the CDR3. In germline, CDR1 is MNHNS, CDR2 SASEGT. The V end lost 8 bases, the J end lost 2 bases, and 13 bases lay between the germline ends. The CDR3 DNA follows: TGTGCCAGCCAAGGGGGACTGGGCAATCAGCCCCAGCATTTT. Translated, it gives CASQGGLGNQPQHF.

With regard to this clonotype: This may be a read error, as it is one base from a much larger clone. The CDR3 loop is CATSDLLGYQETQYF. The CDR3 DNA sequence: TGTGCCACCAGTGATTTGCTAGGGTACCAAGAGACCCAGTACTTC. The chain is built from TRBV24-1 and TRBJ2-5; D is unresolved. From germline, CDR1 is KGHDR and CDR2 SFDVKD. Deletions cut 0 bases from V and 0 bases from J, with 7 bases between. This CDR3 contains 15 residues.

This clonotype was seen repeatedly, ten times or more. This chain connects TRBV5-4 to TRBJ2-3; D not resolved. Trimming shortened V by 0 bases and J by 6 bases, and 14 bases separated the two germline ends. The CDR3 has 15 amino acids. The germline CDR1 and CDR2 sequences are SGHNT and YYREEE (reference sequence). CDR3 nucleotides: TGTGCCAGCAGCTTGGGATTCCTAGGGAAGGATACGCAGTATTTT. It yields the protein CASSLGFLGKDTQYF.

In its sample, this clonotype was seen many times. The genes are TRBV18 and TRBJ1-1; D gene unclear. The CDR3 extends over 15 amino acids. Germline-derived CDR1 and CDR2 are KGHSH and LQKENI. With 0 bases removed from V and 0 bases from J, the gap between germline ends came to 8 bases. DNA for the CDR3: TGTGCCAGCTCACCACCGGGCAGCATGAACACTGAAGCTTTCTTT. It is translated as CASSPPGSMNTEAFF.

This clonotype was seen at least ten times. This chain links TRBV20-1 with TRBJ1-1; maybe TRBD1 (5 bases). The CDR3 covers 16 residues. Looked up from germline, CDR1 is DFQATT and CDR2 is SNEGSKA (reference sequence). Trimming cost V 3 bases and J 5 bases, with 22 bases left between them. The CDR3, as DNA: TGCAGTGCTAGTGCCCCTCTTACCGCAGGGAGAACTGAAGCTTTCTTT. This encodes CSASAPLTAGRTEAFF.

This clonotype was detected many times. The V call is TRBV7-8, the J call TRBJ1-1, with D tentatively TRBD1 (5 bases). The germline CDR1 and CDR2 sequences are SGHVS and FQNEAQ. V was shortened by 1 base and J by 0 bases, with 6 bases between the two germline ends. The CDR3 is made up of 14 amino acids. This CDR3 is CASSLVTVNTEAFF. The CDR3 nucleotides are TGTGCCAGCAGCTTAGTGACAGTGAACACTGAAGCTTTCTTT.

This clonotype was seen at least ten times. This rearrangement joins TRBV29-1 to TRBJ2-5, with 9 bases matching TRBD1. Germline V gene data show CDR1 as SQVTM and CDR2 as ANQGSEA. The CDR3 is 12 residues long. V dropped 5 bases and J dropped 5; count of bases not matched to a gene: 3. The CDR3 loop reads CSVWTGDETQYF. CDR3 coding DNA: TGCAGCGTTTGGACAGGGGACGAGACCCAGTACTTC.

There are many counts of this clonotype. The V and J genes are TRBV7-9 and TRBJ1-2, with a weak D call TRBD1 (5 bases). Germline V gives CDR1 SEHNR, CDR2 FQNEAQ (reference sequence). Trimming left V 1 base short and J 5 bases short, with 11 bases between. This CDR3 region has 14 residues. The CDR3 loop reads CASSLVSREYGYTF. Here the CDR3 DNA reads TGTGCCAGCAGCTTAGTTTCCAGGGAGTATGGCTACACCTTC.

The chain carries TRBV7-2 and TRBJ2-5; 9 bases are a match to TRBD2. CDR1 and CDR2 from the germline V gene are SGHTA and FQGNSA. The CDR3 totals 15 residues. After removal of 7 bases from V and 4 bases from J, the junction contained 10 bases not matched to a gene. The CDR3 DNA reads as TGTGCCAGCACTTGGATGCTAGCGGGACGAGAGACCCAGTACTTC. Translation: CASTWMLAGRETQYF. Complete variable domain (other parts from reference TRBV7-2 and TRBJ2-5): GAGVSQSPSNKVTEKGKDVELRCDPISGHTALYWYRQSLGQGLEFLIYFQGNSAPDKSGLPSDRFSAERTGGSVSTLTIQRTQQEDSAVYLCASTWMLAGRETQYFGPGTRLLVL.

Of note for this clonotype: A read error may explain this, as a much larger clone is one base away. V usage is TRBV5-1 and J usage is TRBJ2-1; a weak D match, TRBD1 (5 bases). V was shortened by 7 bases and J by 7 bases, with 18 bases between the two germline ends. In germline, CDR1 is SGHRS, CDR2 YFSETQ. This CDR3 is 14 amino acids long. CDR3 nucleotide sequence: TGCGCCAGCGGCACACGTTGTGGGGCAAATGAGCAGTTCTTC. This sequence encodes CASGTRCGANEQFF. The whole variable domain, remainder taken from reference TRBV5-1 and TRBJ2-1, is KAGVTQTPRYLIKTRGQQVTLSCSPISGHRSVSWYQQTPGQGLQFLFEYFSETQRNKGNFPGRFSGRQFSNSRSEMNVSTLELGDSALYLCASGTRCGANEQFFGPGTRLTVL.

As concerns this clonotype: An end of the junction does not agree with germline; a read error may underlie this. The V gene is TRBV14, the J gene TRBJ2-1; D possibly corresponds to TRBD1 (5 bases). Per the germline V gene, CDR1 is SGHDN and CDR2 is FVKESK. This CDR3 is 13 amino acids long. In DNA, the CDR3 is TGTGACAGCAGCCAAGATCACTACAGGGAGCAGTTCTTC. Its translation: CDSSQDHYREQFF.

This clonotype was recorded many times. The rearrangement joins TRBV4-3 to TRBJ1-1, with D perhaps TRBD1 (6 bases). Looked up from germline, CDR1 is LGHNA and CDR2 is YSLEER. There are 13 residues in the CDR3. V lost 5 bases to trimming and J lost 3 bases, with 10 bases between them. The CDR3 region is CASSYTGYTEAFF. The CDR3 bases are TGCGCCAGCAGCTACACAGGGTACACTGAAGCTTTCTTT.

The CDR3 here is CSARDPGVVETQYF. Here the CDR3 DNA reads TGCAGTGCTAGAGATCCCGGGGTGGTGGAGACCCAGTACTTC. V usage is TRBV20-1 and J usage is TRBJ2-5, with D maybe TRBD2 (5 bases). The CDR3 has 14 residues. CDR1 and CDR2 from the germline V gene are DFQATT and SNEGSKA (reference sequence). Trimming pared 0 bases from V and 5 bases from J, leaving 13 bases between.

This clonotype was seen repeatedly, ten times or more. The rearrangement uses TRBV28 and TRBJ1-1; unclear D gene. CDR1 and CDR2 from the germline V gene are MDHEN and SYDVKM. Trimming removed 6 bases from V and 2 bases from J, with 10 bases in between. This CDR3 is 13 amino acids long. CDR3 coding DNA: TGTGCCAGCAGGGCGACCCTAAACACTGAAGCTTTCTTT. This translates into CASRATLNTEAFF.

The chain combines TRBV29-1 with TRBJ2-3; 7 nucleotides line up with TRBD1. CDR3 length equals 15 residues. J lost 3 bases, V lost 3 bases, and 9 bases had no gene match. From germline, CDR1 is SQVTM and CDR2 ANQGSEA. The DNA of the CDR3 is TGCAGCGTTGAGTCTCGACAGGGCCGGACAGATACGCAGTATTTT. Protein sequence: CSVESRQGRTDTQYF.

This clonotype has ten or more counts. The genes are TRBV7-2 and TRBJ2-1; unclear D gene. Trimming pared 4 bases from V and 7 bases from J, leaving 11 bases between. The CDR3 consists of 13 residues. Germline CDR1 reads SGHTA; CDR2 reads FQGNSA. In DNA, the CDR3 is TGTGCCAGCAGCTCGCGGATTAGGAATGAGCAGTTCTTC. The encoded protein is CASSSRIRNEQFF.

At least ten counts were recorded for this clonotype. The CDR3 loop is CASSKDRQPQHF. CDR3 coding DNA: TGTGCCAGCAGCAAAGACAGACAGCCCCAGCATTTT. This chain joins TRBV7-2 and TRBJ1-5; tentative D call: TRBD1 (5 bases). The germline V gene has CDR1 SGHTA and CDR2 FQGNSA. CDR3 length equals 12 residues. The V and J ends lost 5 bases and 7 bases respectively, with 9 bases between them. The full variable domain, completed using reference TRBV7-2 and TRBJ1-5, is GAGVSQSPSNKVTEKGKDVELRCDPISGHTALYWYRQSLGQGLEFLIYFQGNSAPDKSGLPSDRFSAERTGGSVSTLTIQRTQQEDSAVYLCASSKDRQPQHFGDGTRLSIL.

This clonotype has ten or more counts. This rearrangement joins TRBV5-1 to TRBJ1-1; D is ambiguous. The CDR3 has 13 amino acids. The germline gives CDR1 SGHRS, CDR2 YFSETQ. V gave up 4 bases and J gave up 0 bases, with 7 bases separating them. CDR3 region: CASSTTLNTEAFF. CDR3 DNA: TGCGCCAGCAGCACGACGCTGAACACTGAAGCTTTCTTT.

The chain recombines TRBV12-3 or TRBV12-4 with TRBJ2-2, with a tentative D call TRBD1 (6 bases). Trimming pared 7 bases from V and 6 bases from J, leaving 12 bases between. The CDR3 sequence is 13 residues long. The CDR3 region has the DNA TGTGCCAGCATGAAACAGGGTGCCGGGGAGCTGTTTTTT. Protein product: CASMKQGAGELFF.

This chain connects TRBV12-3 or TRBV12-4 to TRBJ2-5; 7 bases are a match to TRBD1. The CDR3 has 15 amino acids. The V and J ends lost 7 bases and 0 bases, in that order; junction bases with no gene match: 8. This CDR3 is CASNTGQAYQETQYF. CDR3 sequence (DNA): TGTGCCAGCAATACTGGACAGGCTTACCAAGAGACCCAGTACTTC.

This clonotype was seen at least ten times. The chain couples TRBV7-9 to TRBJ1-1; D gene uncertain. Looked up from germline, CDR1 is SEHNR and CDR2 is FQNEAQ (reference sequence). This CDR3 comprises 15 residues. V gave up 1 base and J gave up 0 bases, with 9 bases separating them. This CDR3 reads CASSLVGRLNTEAFF. In DNA, the CDR3 is TGTGCCAGCAGCTTAGTGGGCAGACTGAACACTGAAGCTTTCTTT.

This clonotype was seen many times. J is TRBJ1-6 and V is TRBV5-1; the match to TRBD1 covers 7 bases. The CDR3 loop spans 14 amino acids. J lost 11 bases, V lost 1 base, and 6 bases had no gene match. CDR1 is SGHRS, CDR2 YFSETQ, per germline. The CDR3 here is CASSLNRGSPPLHF. CDR3 DNA sequence: TGCGCCAGCAGCTTGAACAGGGGAAGTCCACCCCTCCACTTT.

Turning to this clonotype: A read error may produce the germline difference seen at one junction end. CDR3 bases: TGCAGTGCTAGAGATGCAGGGCCAGGGAACACTGAAGCTTCCTTT. As protein: CSARDAGPGNTEASF. The J gene is TRBJ1-1, the V gene TRBV20-1; D is perhaps TRBD1 (5 bases). Germline CDR1 is DFQATT and CDR2 is SNEGSKA (reference sequence). There are 15 residues in the CDR3.

Worth noting for this clonotype: No conserved phenylalanine or tryptophan is present at the end of the CDR3, so a read error is the likely explanation. The genes are TRBV6-2 or TRBV6-3 and TRBJ2-7, with D tentatively TRBD2 (5 bases). Germline V lookup: CDR1 MNHEY, CDR2 SVGEGT. The CDR3 extends over 15 amino acids. With 7 bases removed from V and 3 bases from J, the gap between germline ends came to 19 bases. The CDR3 sequence: CASIKSTEVSYEQYL. The CDR3 DNA reads TGTGCCAGCATCAAGAGCACGGAGGTTAGCTACGAGCAGTACCTC.

The table lists this clonotype with a few counts. The rearrangement links TRBV4-1 to TRBJ2-7; 11 positions agree with TRBD1. Trimming cost V 3 bases and J 3 bases; bases outside gene matches: 13. In germline, CDR1 is MGHRA, CDR2 YSYEKL. This CDR3 comprises 18 residues. CDR3 region: CASSHKRGGQGEFYEQYF. In DNA, the CDR3 is TGCGCCAGCAGCCACAAAAGGGGGGGACAGGGGGAATTCTACGAGCAGTACTTC.

The chain joins TRBV9 to TRBJ1-5; D is unclear. Germline assignment: CDR1 SGDLS and CDR2 YYNGEE. CDR3 length: 15 amino acids. The V gene lost 0 bases and the J gene lost 5 bases, with 12 bases spanning the gap. The DNA for the CDR3 is TGTGCCAGCAGCGTAGCTCCGACACCGGATCAGCCCCAGCATTTT. It is translated as CASSVAPTPDQPQHF.

The chain carries TRBV6-1 and TRBJ2-7; 14 bases align to TRBD2. V gave up 8 bases and J gave up 0 bases; unmatched junction bases: 6. The CDR3 is made up of 16 amino acids. Per the germline V gene, CDR1 is MNHNS and CDR2 is SASEGT. CDR3 loop: CASGSGTSGSSYEQYF. The CDR3 DNA follows: TGTGCCAGCGGCTCCGGGACTAGCGGGAGCTCCTACGAGCAGTACTTC.